This T cell receptor beta chain was identified during a study of cytomegalovirus exposure and HLA in healthy donors. About this clone: Antigen specificity is unknown.

The data were produced by immunoSEQ multiplex PCR, yet TCRdb's version contains in-frame clones alone and is incomplete. The table records just under 65,000 clones, 95% of them present only once. Regarding the study as a whole: Reportedly, cytomegalovirus status was diagnosed with high sensitivity and specificity. Cytomegalovirus-associated status was assigned to fewer than 200 TCR beta chains. Most TCR sequences were rare, but some public TCRs occurred in many donors. According to a subsequent analysis, TCR clusters from the first cohort were inclined to appear together in the 110 or so validation repertoires.

Germline lookup yields CDR1 SGHTA and CDR2 FQGTGA. The CDR3 sequence is 13 residues long. The V segment lost 3 bases and the J segment 5 bases; nucleotides outside the gene matches: 3. The receptor was isolated from a woman between 18 and 30 years old in good health and CMV-seropositive. The chain links TRBV7-3 to TRBJ2-5; TRBD1 agrees at 7 bases. Input material: PBMCs. CDR3 protein: CASSFDRDETQYF. The CDR3 nucleotides read TGTGCCAGCAGCTTTGACAGGGACGAGACCCAGTACTTC.